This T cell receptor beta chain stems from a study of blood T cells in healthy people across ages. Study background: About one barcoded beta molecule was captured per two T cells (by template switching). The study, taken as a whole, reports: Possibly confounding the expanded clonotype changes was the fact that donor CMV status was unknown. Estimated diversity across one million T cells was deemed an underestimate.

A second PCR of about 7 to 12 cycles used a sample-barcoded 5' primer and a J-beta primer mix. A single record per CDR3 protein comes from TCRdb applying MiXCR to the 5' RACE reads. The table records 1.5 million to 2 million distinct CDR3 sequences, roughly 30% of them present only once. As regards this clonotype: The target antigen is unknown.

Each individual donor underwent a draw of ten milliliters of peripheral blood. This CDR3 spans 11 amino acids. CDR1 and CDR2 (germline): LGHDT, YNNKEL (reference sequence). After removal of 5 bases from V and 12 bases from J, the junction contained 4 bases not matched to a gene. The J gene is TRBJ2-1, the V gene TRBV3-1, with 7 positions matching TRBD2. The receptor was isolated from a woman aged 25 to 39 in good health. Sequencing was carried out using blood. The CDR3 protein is CASSSGLLQFF. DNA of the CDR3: TGTGCCAGCAGCTCGGGACTACTGCAGTTCTTC.